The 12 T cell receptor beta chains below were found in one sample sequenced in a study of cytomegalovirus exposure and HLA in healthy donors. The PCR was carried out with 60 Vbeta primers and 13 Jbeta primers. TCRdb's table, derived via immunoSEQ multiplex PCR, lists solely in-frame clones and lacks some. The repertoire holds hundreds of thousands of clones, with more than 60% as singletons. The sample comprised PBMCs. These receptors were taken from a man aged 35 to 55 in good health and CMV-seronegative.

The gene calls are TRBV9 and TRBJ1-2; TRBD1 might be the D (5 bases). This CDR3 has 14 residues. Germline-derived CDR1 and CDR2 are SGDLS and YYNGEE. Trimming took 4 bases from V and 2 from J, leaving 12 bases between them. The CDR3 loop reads CASSPWGLNYGYTF. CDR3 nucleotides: TGTGCCAGCAGCCCCTGGGGACTGAACTATGGCTACACCTTC.

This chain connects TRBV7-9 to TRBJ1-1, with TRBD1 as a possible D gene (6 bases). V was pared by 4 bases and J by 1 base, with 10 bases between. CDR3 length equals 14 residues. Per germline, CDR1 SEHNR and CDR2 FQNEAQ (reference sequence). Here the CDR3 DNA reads TGTGCCAGCAGCTCGTCGGACAGGAACACTGAAGCTTTCTTT. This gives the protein CASSSSDRNTEAFF. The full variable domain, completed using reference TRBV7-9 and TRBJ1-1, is DTGVSQNPRHKITKRGQNVTFRCDPISEHNRLYWYRQTLGQGPEFLTYFQNEAQLEKSRLLSDRFSAERPKGSFSTLEIQRTEQGDSAMYLCASSSSDRNTEAFFGQGTRLTVV.

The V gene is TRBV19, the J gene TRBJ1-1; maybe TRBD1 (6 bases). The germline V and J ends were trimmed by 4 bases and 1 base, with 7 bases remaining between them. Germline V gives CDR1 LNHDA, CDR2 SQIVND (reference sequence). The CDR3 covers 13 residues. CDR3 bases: TGTGCCAGTAGTAAAGGGGGGAACACTGAAGCTTTCTTT. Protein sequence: CASSKGGNTEAFF.

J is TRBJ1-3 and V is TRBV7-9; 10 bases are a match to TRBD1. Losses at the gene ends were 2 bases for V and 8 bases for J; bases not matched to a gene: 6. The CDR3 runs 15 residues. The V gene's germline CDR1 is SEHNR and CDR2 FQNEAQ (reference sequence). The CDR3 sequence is CASSLRGTGADTIYF. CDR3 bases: TGTGCCAGCAGCTTACGAGGGACAGGGGCGGACACCATATATTTT.

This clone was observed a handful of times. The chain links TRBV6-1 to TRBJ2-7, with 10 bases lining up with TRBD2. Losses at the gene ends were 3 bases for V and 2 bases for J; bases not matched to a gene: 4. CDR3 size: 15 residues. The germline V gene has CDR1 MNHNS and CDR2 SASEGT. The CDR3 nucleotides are TGTGCCAGCAGTGAGAAAACTAGCGGGGCCTACGAGCAGTACTTC. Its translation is CASSEKTSGAYEQYF.

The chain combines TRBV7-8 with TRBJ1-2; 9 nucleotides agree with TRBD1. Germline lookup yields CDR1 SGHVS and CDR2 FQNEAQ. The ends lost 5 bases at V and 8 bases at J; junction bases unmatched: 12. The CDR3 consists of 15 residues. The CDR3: CASSDPHRGHRGYTF. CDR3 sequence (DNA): TGTGCCAGCAGCGATCCACACAGGGGGCACAGGGGCTACACCTTC. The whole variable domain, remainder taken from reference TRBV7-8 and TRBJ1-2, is GAGVSQSPRYKVAKRGQDVALRCDPISGHVSLFWYQQALGQGPEFLTYFQNEAQLDKSGLPSDRFFAERPEGSVSTLKIQRTQQEDSAVYLCASSDPHRGHRGYTFGSGTRLTVV.

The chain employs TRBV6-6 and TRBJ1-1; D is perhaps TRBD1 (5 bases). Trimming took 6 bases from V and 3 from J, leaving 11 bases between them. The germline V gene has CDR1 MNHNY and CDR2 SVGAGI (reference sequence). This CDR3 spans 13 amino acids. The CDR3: CASRPDRDTEAFF. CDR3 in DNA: TGTGCCAGCAGACCCGACAGAGACACTGAAGCTTTCTTT.

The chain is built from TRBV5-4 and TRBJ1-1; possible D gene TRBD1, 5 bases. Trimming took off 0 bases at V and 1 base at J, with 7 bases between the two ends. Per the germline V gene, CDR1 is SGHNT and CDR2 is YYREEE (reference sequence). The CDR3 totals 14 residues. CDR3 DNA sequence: TGTGCCAGCAGCTTGGAGCAGGGGAACACTGAAGCTTTCTTT. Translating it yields CASSLEQGNTEAFF. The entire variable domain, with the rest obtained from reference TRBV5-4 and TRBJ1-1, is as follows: ETGVTQSPTHLIKTRGQQVTLRCSSQSGHNTVSWYQQALGQGPQFIFQYYREEENGRGNFPPRFSGLQFPNYSSELNVNALELDDSALYLCASSLEQGNTEAFFGQGTRLTVV.

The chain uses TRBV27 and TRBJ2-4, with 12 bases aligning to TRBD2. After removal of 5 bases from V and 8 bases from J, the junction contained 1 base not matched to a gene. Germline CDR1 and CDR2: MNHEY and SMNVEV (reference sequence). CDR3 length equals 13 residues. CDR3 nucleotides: TGTGCCAGCAGTCTAGCGGGGGGGGACATTCAGTACTTC. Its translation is CASSLAGGDIQYF.

CDR3 in amino acids: CSASGLAEQYF. The CDR3 DNA reads TGCAGTGCTAGCGGCCTAGCGGAGCAGTACTTC. The chain combines TRBV20-1 with TRBJ2-7; the D gene is possibly TRBD2 (6 bases). This CDR3 comprises 11 residues. The germline V gene encodes CDR1 DFQATT and CDR2 SNEGSKA (reference sequence). Trimming cost V 3 bases and J 7 bases, with 10 bases left between them.

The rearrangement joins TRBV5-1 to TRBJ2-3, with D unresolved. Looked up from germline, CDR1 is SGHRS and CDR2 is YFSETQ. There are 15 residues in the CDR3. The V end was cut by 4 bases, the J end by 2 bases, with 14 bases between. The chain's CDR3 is CASSPNPQNTDTQYF. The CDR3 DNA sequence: TGCGCCAGCAGCCCGAATCCACAGAACACAGATACGCAGTATTTT.

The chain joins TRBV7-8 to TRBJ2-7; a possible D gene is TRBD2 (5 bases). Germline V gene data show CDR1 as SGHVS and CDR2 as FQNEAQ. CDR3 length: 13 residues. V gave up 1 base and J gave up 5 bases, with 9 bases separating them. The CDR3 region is CASSLESGNEQYF. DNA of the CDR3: TGTGCCAGCAGCTTAGAGTCCGGGAACGAGCAGTACTTC. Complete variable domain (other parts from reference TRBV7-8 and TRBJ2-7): GAGVSQSPRYKVAKRGQDVALRCDPISGHVSLFWYQQALGQGPEFLTYFQNEAQLDKSGLPSDRFFAERPEGSVSTLKIQRTQQEDSAVYLCASSLESGNEQYFGPGTRLTVT.